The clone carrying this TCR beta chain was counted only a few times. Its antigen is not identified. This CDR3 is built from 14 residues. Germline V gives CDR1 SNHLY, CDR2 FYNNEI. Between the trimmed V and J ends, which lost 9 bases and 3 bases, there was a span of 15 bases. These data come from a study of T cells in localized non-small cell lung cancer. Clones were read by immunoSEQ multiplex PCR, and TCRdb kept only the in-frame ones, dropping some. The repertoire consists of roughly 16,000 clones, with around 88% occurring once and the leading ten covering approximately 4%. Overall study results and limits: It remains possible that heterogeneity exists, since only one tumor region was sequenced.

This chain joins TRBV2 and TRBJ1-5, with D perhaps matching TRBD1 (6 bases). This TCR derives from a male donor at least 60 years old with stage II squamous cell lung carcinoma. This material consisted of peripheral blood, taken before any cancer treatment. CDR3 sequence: CASNSQGNNQPQHF. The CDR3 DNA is TGTGCCAGTAATAGTCAGGGGAACAATCAGCCCCAGCATTTT.